The clone carrying this TCR beta chain was found many times. Its specificity is not known. The sample belongs to a study of T cells in Graves' hyperthyroidism and ophthalmopathy. It was RNA transcripts that yielded the amplified TCR beta CDR3 regions. HTBI primers were used for first-round RT-PCR of the TCR CDR3. TCRdb processed the multiplex PCR reads anew with MiXCR; each CDR3 protein has one entry. The data hold a few hundred thousand distinct CDR3 sequences, with 15% to 20% observed a single time. Those patients with uncontrolled infection, other autoimmune disease, pregnancy or lactation were excluded. The CDR3 is made up of 14 amino acids. Germline-derived CDR1 and CDR2 are SNHLY and FYNNEI. V dropped 5 bases and J dropped 2; count of bases not matched to a gene: 3. General study points: In the blood, most expanded thyroid clonotypes above 0.001 appeared as well. Before onset, by a median of approximately 5.9 months, the model predicted ophthalmopathy. In simple terms, a model built on 13 V-J features told ophthalmopathy apart from stable hyperthyroidism.

The sequenced sample was blood. This rearrangement joins TRBV2 to TRBJ1-2, with 9 bases fitting TRBD1. This sequence originates from a woman aged 40 to 50 with Graves' ophthalmopathy. The chain's CDR3 is CASSLGQGNYGYTF. The CDR3 coding sequence is TGTGCCAGCAGTTTGGGACAGGGAAACTATGGCTACACCTTC.